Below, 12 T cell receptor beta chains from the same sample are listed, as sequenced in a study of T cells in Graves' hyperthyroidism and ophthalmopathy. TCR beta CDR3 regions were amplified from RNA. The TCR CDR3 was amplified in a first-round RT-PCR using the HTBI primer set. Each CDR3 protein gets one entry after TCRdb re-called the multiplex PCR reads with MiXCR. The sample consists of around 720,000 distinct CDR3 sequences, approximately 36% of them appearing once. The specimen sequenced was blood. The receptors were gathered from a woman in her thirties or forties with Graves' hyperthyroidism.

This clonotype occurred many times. The CDR3 DNA reads TGTGCCAGTAGTATTGAGGGACGGGGATCCTACGAGCAGTACTTC. Amino acids: CASSIEGRGSYEQYF. The rearrangement links TRBV19 to TRBJ2-7; D tentatively fits TRBD1 or TRBD2 (5 bases each). Germline V gene data show CDR1 as LNHDA and CDR2 as SQIVND (reference sequence). Between the trimmed V and J ends, which lost 3 bases and 1 base, there was a span of 13 bases. The CDR3 is 15 amino acids.

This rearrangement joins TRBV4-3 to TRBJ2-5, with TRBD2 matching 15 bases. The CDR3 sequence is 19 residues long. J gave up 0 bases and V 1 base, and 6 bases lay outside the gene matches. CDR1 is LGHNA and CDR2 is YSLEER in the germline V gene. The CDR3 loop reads CASSQGGLAGGTYQETQYF. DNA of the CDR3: TGCGCCAGCAGCCAAGGAGGACTAGCGGGGGGGACATACCAAGAGACCCAGTACTTC.

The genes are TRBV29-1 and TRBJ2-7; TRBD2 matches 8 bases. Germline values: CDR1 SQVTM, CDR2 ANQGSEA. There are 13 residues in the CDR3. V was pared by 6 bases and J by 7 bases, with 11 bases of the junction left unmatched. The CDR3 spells CSVNGLAENEQYF. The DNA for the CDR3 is TGCAGCGTAAACGGACTAGCCGAGAATGAGCAGTACTTC.

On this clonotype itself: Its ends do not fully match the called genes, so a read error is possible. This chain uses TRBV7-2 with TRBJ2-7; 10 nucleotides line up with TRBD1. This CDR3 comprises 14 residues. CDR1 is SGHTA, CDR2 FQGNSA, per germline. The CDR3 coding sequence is TGTGCCAACAGCTTAAGTGGGACAGGGGTCGAGCAGTACTTC. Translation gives CANSLSGTGVEQYF.

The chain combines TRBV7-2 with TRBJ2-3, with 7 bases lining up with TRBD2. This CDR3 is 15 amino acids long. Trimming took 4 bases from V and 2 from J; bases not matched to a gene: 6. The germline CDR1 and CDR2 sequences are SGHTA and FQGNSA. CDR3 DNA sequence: TGTGCCAGCAGCTCCACCGGGACTAACACAGATACGCAGTATTTT. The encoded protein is CASSSTGTNTDTQYF. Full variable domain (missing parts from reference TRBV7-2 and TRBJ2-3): GAGVSQSPSNKVTEKGKDVELRCDPISGHTALYWYRQSLGQGLEFLIYFQGNSAPDKSGLPSDRFSAERTGGSVSTLTIQRTQQEDSAVYLCASSSTGTNTDTQYFGPGTRLTVL.

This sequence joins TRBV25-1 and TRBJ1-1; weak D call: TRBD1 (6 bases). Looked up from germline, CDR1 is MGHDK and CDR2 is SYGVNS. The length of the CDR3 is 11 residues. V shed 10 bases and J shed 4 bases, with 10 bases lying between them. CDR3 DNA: TGTGCCAAGCAACAGGGCACTGAAGCTTTCTTT. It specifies CAKQQGTEAFF.

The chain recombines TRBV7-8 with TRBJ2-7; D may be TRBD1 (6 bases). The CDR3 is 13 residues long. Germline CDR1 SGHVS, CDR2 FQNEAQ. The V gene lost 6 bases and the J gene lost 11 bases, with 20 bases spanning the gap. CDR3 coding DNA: TGTGCCAGCAGGTTGGATGAATGGGACACCGAGTACTTC. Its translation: CASRLDEWDTEYF.

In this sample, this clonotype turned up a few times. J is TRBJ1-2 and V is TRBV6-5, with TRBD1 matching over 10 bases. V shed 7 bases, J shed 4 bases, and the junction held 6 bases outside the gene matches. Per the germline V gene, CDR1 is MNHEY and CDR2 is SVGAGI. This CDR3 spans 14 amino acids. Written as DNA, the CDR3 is TGTGCCAGCACCCCGACAGGGGGCGCCTATGGCTACACCTTC. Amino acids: CASTPTGGAYGYTF.

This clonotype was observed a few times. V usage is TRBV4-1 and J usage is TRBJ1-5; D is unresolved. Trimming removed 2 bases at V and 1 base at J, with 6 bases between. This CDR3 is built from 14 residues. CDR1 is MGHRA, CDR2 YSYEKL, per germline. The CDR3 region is CASSQYDSNQPQHF. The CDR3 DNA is TGCGCCAGCAGCCAATACGACAGCAATCAGCCCCAGCATTTT.

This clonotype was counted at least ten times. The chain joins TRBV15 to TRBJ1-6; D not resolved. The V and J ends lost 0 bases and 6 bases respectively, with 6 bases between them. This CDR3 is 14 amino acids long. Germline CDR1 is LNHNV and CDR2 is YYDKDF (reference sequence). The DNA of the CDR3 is TGTGCCACCAGCAGAGAAATGGGTAATTCACCCCTCCACTTT. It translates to CATSREMGNSPLHF.

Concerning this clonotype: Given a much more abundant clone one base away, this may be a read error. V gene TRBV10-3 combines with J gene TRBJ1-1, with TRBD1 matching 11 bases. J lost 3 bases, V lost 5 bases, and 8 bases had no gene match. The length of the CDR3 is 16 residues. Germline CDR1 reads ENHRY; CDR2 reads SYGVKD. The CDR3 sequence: CAISPTGTGGHTEAFF. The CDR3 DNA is TGTGCCATCAGTCCGACCGGGACAGGGGGACACACTGAAGCTTTCTTT.

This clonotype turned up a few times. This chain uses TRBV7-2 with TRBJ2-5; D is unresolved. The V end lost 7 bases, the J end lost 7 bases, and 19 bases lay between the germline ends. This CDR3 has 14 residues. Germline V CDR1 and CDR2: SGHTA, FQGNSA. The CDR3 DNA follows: TGTGCCAGCACCCTTCTTGGCCCCTGGGGGACCCAGTACTTC. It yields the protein CASTLLGPWGTQYF.